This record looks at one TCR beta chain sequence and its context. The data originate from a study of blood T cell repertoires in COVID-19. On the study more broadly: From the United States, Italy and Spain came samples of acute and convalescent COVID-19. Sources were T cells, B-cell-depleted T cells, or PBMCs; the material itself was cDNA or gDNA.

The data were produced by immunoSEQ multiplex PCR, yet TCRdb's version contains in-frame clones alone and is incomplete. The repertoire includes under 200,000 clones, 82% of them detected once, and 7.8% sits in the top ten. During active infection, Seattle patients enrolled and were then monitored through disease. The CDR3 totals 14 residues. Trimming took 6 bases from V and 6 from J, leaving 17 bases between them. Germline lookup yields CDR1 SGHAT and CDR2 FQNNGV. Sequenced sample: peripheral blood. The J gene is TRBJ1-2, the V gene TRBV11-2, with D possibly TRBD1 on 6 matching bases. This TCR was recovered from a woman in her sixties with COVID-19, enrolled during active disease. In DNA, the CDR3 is TGTGCCAGCAGATTCCCCGGGACAAATCATGGCTACACCTTC. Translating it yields CASRFPGTNHGYTF.